The 25 T cell receptor beta chains listed next were all sequenced from one sample in a study of ipilimumab plus nivolumab after autologous stem cell transplantation. Clones were sequenced by immunoSEQ multiplex PCR, and TCRdb holds only the in-frame ones, with some missing. Of about 16,000 clones in the sample, about 80% are singletons; the top ten hold under 25%. Sequencing used PBMCs, obtained in a trial of ipilimumab plus nivolumab as post-transplant consolidation. These receptors came from a male donor with diffuse large B-cell lymphoma.

This clone turned up a few times. This sequence joins TRBV27 and TRBJ1-2; D gene unclear. CDR1 is MNHEY and CDR2 is SMNVEV in the germline V gene (reference sequence). The CDR3 runs 14 residues. Trimming shortened V by 5 bases and J by 7 bases, and 17 bases separated the two germline ends. The DNA for the CDR3 is TGTGCCAGCAGTCGGACGGTGCCCCCCGGTGGCTACACCTTC. This gives the protein CASSRTVPPGGYTF.

The V and J genes are TRBV6-5 and TRBJ1-1, with a tentative D call TRBD1 (6 bases). In germline, CDR1 is MNHEY, CDR2 SVGAGI. CDR3 length: 15 residues. Trimming took off 1 base at V and 4 bases at J, with 13 bases between the two ends. The CDR3 reads CASSYWAGVGTEAFF. CDR3 nucleotide sequence: TGTGCCAGCAGTTACTGGGCAGGGGTGGGCACTGAAGCTTTCTTT.

This clone was seen only a few times. The rearrangement joins TRBV7-9 to TRBJ1-5; D unclear. The CDR3 loop spans 12 amino acids. Germline CDR1 and CDR2: SEHNR and FQNEAQ (reference sequence). Trimming took off 1 base at V and 12 bases at J, with 10 bases between the two ends. CDR3 in DNA: TGTGCCAGCAGCTTAGGAAGGGAAAACCAGCATTTT. Translation: CASSLGRENQHF.

This chain links TRBV10-3 with TRBJ1-3, with D possibly matching TRBD1 (5 bases). Trimming left V 5 bases short and J 1 base short, with 15 bases between. The CDR3 runs to 16 residues. Germline lookup yields CDR1 ENHRY and CDR2 SYGVKD. The CDR3 DNA reads TGTGCCATCAGTTCGGAAAGGGGCTCTTCTGGAAACACCATATATTTT. Its protein is CAISSERGSSGNTIYF.

V usage is TRBV11-1 and J usage is TRBJ1-5, with D hard to call. The CDR3 has 13 amino acids. The ends were cut back, 2 bases at V and 5 bases at J, with 7 bases in the middle. Germline loops: CDR1 SGHAT, CDR2 FQDESV (reference sequence). CDR3 region: CASSLNSHQPQHF. The CDR3 DNA follows: TGTGCCAGCAGCTTAAATTCCCATCAGCCCCAGCATTTT.

This clone has a single count. This chain connects TRBV28 to TRBJ1-2, with 7 bases that match TRBD1. The CDR3 is 19 residues long. With 1 base clipped from V and 5 bases from J, the junction kept 19 bases outside the gene matches. The germline gives CDR1 MDHEN, CDR2 SYDVKM. The CDR3 spells CASSLSTRDSKGSIYGYTF. CDR3 nucleotide sequence: TGTGCCAGCAGTTTATCTACCCGGGACAGCAAAGGGAGTATTTATGGCTACACCTTC.

The rearrangement joins TRBV6-5 to TRBJ1-5; D gene unclear. CDR1 is MNHEY and CDR2 is SVGAGI in the germline V gene. V lost 5 bases and J lost 3, with 11 bases in between. The CDR3 consists of 14 residues. Here the CDR3 DNA reads TGTGCCAGCAGTACCTCTCAGTTCAATCAGCCCCAGCATTTT. Translation gives CASSTSQFNQPQHF.

The V call is TRBV11-1, the J call TRBJ2-3; TRBD2 aligns across 8 bases. Germline lookup yields CDR1 SGHAT and CDR2 FQDESV (reference sequence). The ends lost 3 bases at V and 14 bases at J; junction bases unmatched: 4. The CDR3 runs to 11 residues. The CDR3 sequence is CASSFRGGTYF. The CDR3 DNA follows: TGTGCCAGCAGCTTTCGGGGGGGCACGTATTTT.

The chain couples TRBV7-8 to TRBJ1-4, with 7 bases lining up with TRBD1. The length of the CDR3 is 15 residues. CDR1 and CDR2 from the germline V gene are SGHVS and FQNEAQ. J gave up 3 bases and V 6 bases, and 7 bases lay outside the gene matches. The CDR3 here is CASRPTGRANEKLFF. In nucleotides, the CDR3 is TGTGCCAGCAGACCGACAGGGAGGGCTAATGAAAAACTGTTTTTT.

The J gene is TRBJ2-1, the V gene TRBV15; D possibly corresponds to TRBD1 (6 bases). The germline V and J ends were trimmed by 3 bases and 2 bases, with 8 bases remaining between them. The CDR3 length is 14 residues. CDR1 is LNHNV and CDR2 is YYDKDF in the germline V gene (reference sequence). In DNA, the CDR3 is TGTGCCACCAGCAGTTGGGACACCTACAATGAGCAGTTCTTC. Protein product: CATSSWDTYNEQFF.

The chain employs TRBV5-8 and TRBJ2-1; D is tentatively TRBD1 or TRBD2 (5 bases each). Germline V CDR1 and CDR2: SGHTS, YDEGEE. The CDR3 is 15 amino acids. Trimming removed 1 base from V and 6 bases from J, with 14 bases in between. In DNA, the CDR3 is TGTGCCAGCAGCTTGCCCGGGACCTTCGTCAATGAGCAGTTCTTC. Its protein product is CASSLPGTFVNEQFF.

The count of this clone is one. The V call is TRBV5-1, the J call TRBJ2-5; TRBD1 matches 9 bases. This CDR3 region has 13 residues. The germline V gene has CDR1 SGHRS and CDR2 YFSETQ. J gave up 5 bases and V 3 bases, and 2 bases lay outside the gene matches. The CDR3, as DNA: TGCGCCAGCAGCTCGGGACAGGGTGAGACCCAGTACTTC. It specifies CASSSGQGETQYF.

This chain connects TRBV5-1 to TRBJ2-2; 12 bases are a match to TRBD2. J gave up 5 bases and V 4 bases, and 3 bases lay outside the gene matches. The CDR3 totals 15 residues. The germline gives CDR1 SGHRS, CDR2 YFSETQ. CDR3 nucleotide sequence: TGCGCCAGCAGCCCGGGACTAGCGGGTACCGGGGAGCTGTTTTTT. Translating gives CASSPGLAGTGELFF.

This clone showed up just once. DNA of the CDR3: TGTGCCAGCAGTCCCCTAGCGGGGGGGAACAATGAGCAGTTCTTC. Translated: CASSPLAGGNNEQFF. The V gene is TRBV2, the J gene TRBJ2-1; 12 nucleotides line up with TRBD2. The J segment lost 5 bases and the V segment lost 5 bases, leaving 4 bases of the junction unmatched. The CDR3 loop spans 15 amino acids. Germline V gene lookup returns CDR1 SNHLY and CDR2 FYNNEI. The variable domain in full, completed from reference TRBV2 and TRBJ2-1, reads EPEVTQTPSHQVTQMGQEVILRCVPISNHLYFYWYRQILGQKVEFLVSFYNNEISEKSEIFDDQFSVERPDGSNFTLKIRSTKLEDSAMYFCASSPLAGGNNEQFFGPGTRLTVL.

The rearrangement links TRBV7-2 to TRBJ2-3, with D possibly being TRBD2 (6 bases). Deletions cut 4 bases from V and 2 bases from J, with 13 bases between. This CDR3 has 15 residues. Germline CDR1 is SGHTA and CDR2 is FQGNSA. CDR3 region: CASSSRGAYTDTQYF. Here the CDR3 DNA reads TGTGCCAGCAGCTCCCGCGGGGCCTACACAGATACGCAGTATTTT.

There are a few counts of this clone. The chain combines TRBV2 with TRBJ1-1; D is perhaps TRBD1 (6 bases). This CDR3 contains 14 residues. Germline CDR1 and CDR2: SNHLY and FYNNEI. The germline V and J ends were trimmed by 2 bases and 7 bases, with 14 bases remaining between them. The CDR3, as DNA: TGTGCCAGCAGTGAATTGGCAGGGGCTGATGAAGCTTTCTTT. This gives the protein CASSELAGADEAFF.

This rearrangement joins TRBV5-4 to TRBJ2-5, with 10 positions matching TRBD1. The tail of the sequence fits TRBJ2-7 better, so the J call may be wrong. This CDR3 has 14 amino acids. Germline values: CDR1 SGHNT, CDR2 YYREEE (reference sequence). CDR3 amino acids: CASSLPGTGDEQYF. The CDR3 coding sequence is TGTGCCAGCAGCCTCCCCGGGACAGGGGACGAGCAGTACTTC.

The chain has TRBV7-6 and TRBJ2-1, with D perhaps TRBD2 (6 bases). Germline CDR1 reads SGHVS; CDR2 reads FNYEAQ. V lost 5 bases to trimming and J lost 13 bases, with 18 bases between them. The CDR3 is 13 residues long. This CDR3 is CASSPRDSEGQFF. CDR3 sequence (DNA): TGTGCCAGCAGCCCCCGGGACTCAGAAGGACAGTTCTTC.

The chain employs TRBV5-8 and TRBJ2-2, with 10 nucleotides matching TRBD1. The CDR3 is 17 amino acids. V lost 4 bases and J lost 4; bases outside the gene matches: 10. Germline V gives CDR1 SGHTS, CDR2 YDEGEE. CDR3 sequence reads: CASSRDGQGGPTGELFF. The DNA for the CDR3 is TGTGCCAGCAGCCGGGACGGACAGGGGGGACCCACCGGGGAGCTGTTTTTT.

In the case of this clone: At one end the junction does not follow the germline gene, possibly because of a read error. The chain links TRBV27 to TRBJ2-7, with no clear D. The CDR3 totals 11 residues. The V gene's germline CDR1 is MNHEY and CDR2 SMNVEV (reference sequence). Here the CDR3 reads CASGLPDEQYF. Written as DNA, the CDR3 is TGTGCCAGCGGTTTACCGGACGAGCAGTACTTC.

The rearrangement joins TRBV4-3 to TRBJ2-1; 15 bases agree with TRBD2. V trimming: 4 bases; J trimming: 9 bases; junction bases outside the gene matches: 4. CDR1 LGHNA and CDR2 YSLEER come from the germline V gene. The CDR3 contains 15 residues. The DNA of the CDR3 is TGCGCCAGCAGCCCCGGACTAGCGGGGGGGTTTGAGCAGTTCTTC. It encodes CASSPGLAGGFEQFF.

The rearrangement links TRBV5-5 to TRBJ1-4; possibly TRBD1 for D (5 bases). The CDR3 extends over 15 amino acids. Trimming removed 7 bases from V and 8 bases from J, with 21 bases in between. Germline CDR1 is SGHKS and CDR2 is YYEKEE (reference sequence). CDR3 nucleotides: TGTGCCAGCCTCTCCGGGGGGGAAAGAGGAGAAAAACTGTTTTTT. Amino acids: CASLSGGERGEKLFF.

The chain is built from TRBV28 and TRBJ1-1; D possibly corresponds to TRBD1 (6 bases). The CDR3 sequence is 12 residues long. Trimming pared 8 bases from V and 1 base from J, leaving 8 bases between. From germline, CDR1 is MDHEN and CDR2 SYDVKM. The CDR3 region has the DNA TGTGCCAGCTCGACAGGGAACACTGAAGCTTTCTTT. Translated: CASSTGNTEAFF.

A few counts support this clone. This chain links TRBV9 with TRBJ2-7, with TRBD1 identical over 7 bases. This CDR3 has 15 residues. V lost 4 bases to trimming and J lost 5 bases; unmatched junction nucleotides: 12. Germline V gene data show CDR1 as SGDLS and CDR2 as YYNGEE. The CDR3 DNA is TGTGCCAGCAGCCCACTAGGGGGCTTGGGGGACGAGCAGTACTTC. Translation: CASSPLGGLGDEQYF.

In this sample, this clone turned up once. The rearrangement joins TRBV5-5 to TRBJ2-2, with TRBD2 matching 11 bases. The CDR3 loop spans 17 amino acids. The V and J ends lost 1 base and 4 bases, in that order; junction bases with no gene match: 6. Germline assignment: CDR1 SGHKS and CDR2 YYEKEE (reference sequence). In DNA, the CDR3 is TGTGCCAGCAGCTTGTTTAGCGGGGGGGCTGGCACCGGGGAGCTGTTTTTT. The encoded protein is CASSLFSGGAGTGELFF.